These 2 T cell receptor beta chains share one sample of origin, sequenced in a study of cytomegalovirus exposure and HLA in healthy donors. 60 Vbeta and 13 Jbeta primers were used in PCR. Assay used: immunoSEQ multiplex PCR; TCRdb lists only in-frame clones, some missing. The sample comprises under 170,000 clones, around 79% of which are singletons, and roughly 3.6% rests with the top ten. The sample taken for sequencing was PBMCs. The origin of the receptors is a human donor in good health.

This clone was recorded a few times. J is TRBJ1-1 and V is TRBV4-3; perhaps TRBD1 as D (5 bases). Germline CDR1 LGHNA, CDR2 YSLEER. Trimming stripped 4 bases from V and 0 bases from J, with 15 bases between. The CDR3 contains 16 residues. For the CDR3, the DNA is TGCGCCAGCAGCCCGGGGGGAACGACTGTGAACACTGAAGCTTTCTTT. It yields the protein CASSPGGTTVNTEAFF.

This chain connects TRBV19 to TRBJ2-1; the match to TRBD2 covers 8 bases. CDR3 size: 15 residues. The V gene end was trimmed by 8 bases and the J gene end by 7 bases; junction bases not matched to a gene: 13. Germline lookup yields CDR1 LNHDA and CDR2 SQIVND (reference sequence). CDR3 protein: CASHGREGTGNEQFF. The CDR3 bases are TGTGCCAGTCATGGTCGGGAGGGGACCGGGAATGAGCAGTTCTTC.